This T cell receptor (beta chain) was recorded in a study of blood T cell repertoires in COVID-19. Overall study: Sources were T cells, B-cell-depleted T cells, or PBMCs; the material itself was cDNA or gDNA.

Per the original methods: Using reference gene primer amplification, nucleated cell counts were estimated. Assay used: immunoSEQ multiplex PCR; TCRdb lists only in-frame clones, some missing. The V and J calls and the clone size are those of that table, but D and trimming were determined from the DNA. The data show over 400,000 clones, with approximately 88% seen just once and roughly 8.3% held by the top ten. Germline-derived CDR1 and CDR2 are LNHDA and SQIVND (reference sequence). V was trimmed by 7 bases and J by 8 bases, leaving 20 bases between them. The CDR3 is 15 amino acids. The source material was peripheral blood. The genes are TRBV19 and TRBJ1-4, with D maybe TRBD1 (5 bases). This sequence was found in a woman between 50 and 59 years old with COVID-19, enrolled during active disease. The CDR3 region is CASIPGRGRHEKLFF. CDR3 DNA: TGTGCCAGTATCCCTGGTAGGGGCCGGCACGAAAAACTGTTTTTT.